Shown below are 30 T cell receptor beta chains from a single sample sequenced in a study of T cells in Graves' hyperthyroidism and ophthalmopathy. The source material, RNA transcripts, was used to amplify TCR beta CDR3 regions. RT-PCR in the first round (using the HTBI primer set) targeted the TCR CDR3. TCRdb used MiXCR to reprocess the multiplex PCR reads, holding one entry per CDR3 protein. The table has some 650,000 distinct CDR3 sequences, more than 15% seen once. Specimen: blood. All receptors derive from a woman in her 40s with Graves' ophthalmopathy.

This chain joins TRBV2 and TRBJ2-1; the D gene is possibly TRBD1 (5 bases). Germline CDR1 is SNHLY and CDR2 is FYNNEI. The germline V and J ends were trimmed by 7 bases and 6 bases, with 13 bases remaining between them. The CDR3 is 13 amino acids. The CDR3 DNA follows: TGTGCCAGCACCCCGCGGCAGGGCAATGAGCAGTTCTTC. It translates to CASTPRQGNEQFF.

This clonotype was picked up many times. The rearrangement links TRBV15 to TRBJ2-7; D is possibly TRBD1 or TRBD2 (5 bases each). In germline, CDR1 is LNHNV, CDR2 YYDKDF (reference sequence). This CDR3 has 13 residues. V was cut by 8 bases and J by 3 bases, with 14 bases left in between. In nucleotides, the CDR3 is TGTGCCACCTCCCAGGGACCCGACTACGAGCAGTACTTC. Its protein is CATSQGPDYEQYF.

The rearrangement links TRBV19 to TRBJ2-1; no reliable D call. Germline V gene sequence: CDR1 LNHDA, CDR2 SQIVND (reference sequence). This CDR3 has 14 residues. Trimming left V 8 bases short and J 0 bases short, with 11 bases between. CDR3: CASATVSSYNEQFF. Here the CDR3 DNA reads TGTGCCAGTGCAACCGTTTCCTCCTACAATGAGCAGTTCTTC.

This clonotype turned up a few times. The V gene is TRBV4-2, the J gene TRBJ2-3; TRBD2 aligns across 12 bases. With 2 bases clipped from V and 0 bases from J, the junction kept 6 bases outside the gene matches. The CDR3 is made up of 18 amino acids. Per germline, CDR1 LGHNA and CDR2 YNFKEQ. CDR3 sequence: CASSQKASGGGSTDTQYF. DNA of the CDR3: TGTGCCAGCAGCCAAAAGGCTAGCGGGGGGGGGAGCACAGATACGCAGTATTTT.

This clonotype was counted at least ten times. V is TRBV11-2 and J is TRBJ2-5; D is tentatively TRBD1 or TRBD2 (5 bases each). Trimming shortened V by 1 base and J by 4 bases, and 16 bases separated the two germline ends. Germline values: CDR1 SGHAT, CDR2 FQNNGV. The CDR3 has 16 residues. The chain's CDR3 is CASSLGANTRGETQYF. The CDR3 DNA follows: TGTGCCAGCAGCTTAGGTGCAAATACTAGGGGAGAGACCCAGTACTTC.

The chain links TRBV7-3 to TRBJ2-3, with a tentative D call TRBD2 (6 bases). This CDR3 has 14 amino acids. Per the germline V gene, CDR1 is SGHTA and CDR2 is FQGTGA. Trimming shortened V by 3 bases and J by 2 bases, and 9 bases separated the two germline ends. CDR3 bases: TGTGCCAGCAGCTTCGGGGGTAACACAGATACGCAGTATTTT. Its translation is CASSFGGNTDTQYF.

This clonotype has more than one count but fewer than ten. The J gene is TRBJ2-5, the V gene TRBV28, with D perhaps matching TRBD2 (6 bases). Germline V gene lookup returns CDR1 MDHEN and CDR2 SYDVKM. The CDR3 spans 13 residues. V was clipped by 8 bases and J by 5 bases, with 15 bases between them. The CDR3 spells CASAVPGRETQYF. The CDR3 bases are TGTGCCAGCGCCGTGCCAGGGAGGGAGACCCAGTACTTC.

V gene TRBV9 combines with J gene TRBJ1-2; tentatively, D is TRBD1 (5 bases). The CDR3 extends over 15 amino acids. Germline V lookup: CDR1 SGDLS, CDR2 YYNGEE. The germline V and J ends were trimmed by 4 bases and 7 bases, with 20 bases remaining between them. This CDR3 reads CASSPRGTTEGGYTF. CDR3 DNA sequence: TGTGCCAGCAGCCCCCGGGGCACGACTGAGGGTGGCTACACCTTC.

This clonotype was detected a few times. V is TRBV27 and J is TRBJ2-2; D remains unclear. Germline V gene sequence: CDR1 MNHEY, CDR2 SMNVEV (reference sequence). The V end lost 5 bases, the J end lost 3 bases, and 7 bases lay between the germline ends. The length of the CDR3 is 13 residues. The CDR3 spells CASSPEHTGELFF. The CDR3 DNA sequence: TGTGCCAGCAGTCCGGAGCACACCGGGGAGCTGTTTTTT.

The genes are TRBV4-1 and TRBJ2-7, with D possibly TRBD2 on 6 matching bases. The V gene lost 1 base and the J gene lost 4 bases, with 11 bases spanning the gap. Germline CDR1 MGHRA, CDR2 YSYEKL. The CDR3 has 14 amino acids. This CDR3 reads CASSQGGGGYEQYF. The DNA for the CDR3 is TGCGCCAGCAGCCAAGGGGGAGGTGGGTACGAGCAGTACTTC.

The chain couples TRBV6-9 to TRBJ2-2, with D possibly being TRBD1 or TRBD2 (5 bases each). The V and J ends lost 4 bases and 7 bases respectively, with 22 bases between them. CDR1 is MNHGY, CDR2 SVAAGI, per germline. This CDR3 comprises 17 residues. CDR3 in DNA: TGTGCCAGCAGTTGCCAGACCGGGGCCCTTAGTGTCGGGGAGCTGTTTTTT. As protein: CASSCQTGALSVGELFF.

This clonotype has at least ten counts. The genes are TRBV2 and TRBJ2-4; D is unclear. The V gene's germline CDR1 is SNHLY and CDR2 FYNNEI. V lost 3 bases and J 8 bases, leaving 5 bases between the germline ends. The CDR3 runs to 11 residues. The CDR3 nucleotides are TGTGCCAGCAGTGACGGCTACATTCAGTACTTC. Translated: CASSDGYIQYF. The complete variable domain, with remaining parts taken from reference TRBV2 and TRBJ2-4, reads EPEVTQTPSHQVTQMGQEVILRCVPISNHLYFYWYRQILGQKVEFLVSFYNNEISEKSEIFDDQFSVERPDGSNFTLKIRSTKLEDSAMYFCASSDGYIQYFGAGTRLSVL.

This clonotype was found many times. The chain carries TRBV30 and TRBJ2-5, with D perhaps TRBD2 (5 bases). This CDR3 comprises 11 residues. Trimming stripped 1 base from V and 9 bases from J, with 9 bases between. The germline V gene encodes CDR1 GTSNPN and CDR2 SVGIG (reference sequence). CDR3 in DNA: TGTGCCTGGAGTGCCCCGGAGGCCCAGTACTTC. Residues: CAWSAPEAQYF. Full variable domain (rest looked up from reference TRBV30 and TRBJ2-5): SQTIHQWPATLVQPVGSPLSLECTVEGTSNPNLYWYRQAAGRGLQLLFYSVGIGQISSEVPQNLSASRPQDRQFILSSKKLLLSDSGFYLCAWSAPEAQYFGPGTRLLVL.

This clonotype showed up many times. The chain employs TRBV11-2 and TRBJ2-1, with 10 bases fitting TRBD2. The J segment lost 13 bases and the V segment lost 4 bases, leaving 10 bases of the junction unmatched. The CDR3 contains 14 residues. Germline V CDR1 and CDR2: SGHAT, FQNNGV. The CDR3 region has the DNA TGTGCCAGCAGCTCCCAGGGGCTAGCGGGAGATCAGTTCTTC. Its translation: CASSSQGLAGDQFF.

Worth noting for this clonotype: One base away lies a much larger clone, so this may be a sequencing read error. CDR3 sequence (DNA): TGTGCCAGCAGTCCCCCGAGTGGGGGAGGCCATCAGCCCCAGCATTTT. Amino acid sequence: CASSPPSGGGHQPQHF. The chain joins TRBV28 to TRBJ1-5; D possibly corresponds to TRBD1 (5 bases). Germline CDR1 is MDHEN and CDR2 is SYDVKM. There are 16 residues in the CDR3. V lost 5 bases, J lost 5 bases, and 19 bases lay in between.

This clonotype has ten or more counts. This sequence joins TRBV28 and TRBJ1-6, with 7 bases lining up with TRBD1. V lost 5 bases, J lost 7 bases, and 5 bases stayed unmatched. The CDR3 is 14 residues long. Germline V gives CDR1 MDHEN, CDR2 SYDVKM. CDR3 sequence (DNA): TGTGCCAGCAGTATGACAGGGCCCAATTCACCCCTCCACTTT. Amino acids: CASSMTGPNSPLHF.

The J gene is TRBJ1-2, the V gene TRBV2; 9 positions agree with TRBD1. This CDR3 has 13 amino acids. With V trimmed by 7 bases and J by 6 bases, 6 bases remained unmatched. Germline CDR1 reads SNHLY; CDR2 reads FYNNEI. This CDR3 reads CASNVQGADGYTF. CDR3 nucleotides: TGTGCCAGCAATGTACAGGGGGCAGATGGCTACACCTTC.

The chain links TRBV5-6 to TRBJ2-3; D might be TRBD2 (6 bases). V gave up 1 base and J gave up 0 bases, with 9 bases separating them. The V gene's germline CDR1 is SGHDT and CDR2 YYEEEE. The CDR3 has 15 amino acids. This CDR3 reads CASSLKRASTDTQYF. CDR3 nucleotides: TGTGCCAGCAGCTTGAAGCGGGCCAGCACAGATACGCAGTATTTT.

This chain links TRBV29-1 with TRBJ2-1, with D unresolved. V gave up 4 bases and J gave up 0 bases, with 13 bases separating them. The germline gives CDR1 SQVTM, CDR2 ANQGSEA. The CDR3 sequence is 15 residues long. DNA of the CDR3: TGCAGCGTTGGTCTTGGCCAGAGCTCCTACAATGAGCAGTTCTTC. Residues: CSVGLGQSSYNEQFF.

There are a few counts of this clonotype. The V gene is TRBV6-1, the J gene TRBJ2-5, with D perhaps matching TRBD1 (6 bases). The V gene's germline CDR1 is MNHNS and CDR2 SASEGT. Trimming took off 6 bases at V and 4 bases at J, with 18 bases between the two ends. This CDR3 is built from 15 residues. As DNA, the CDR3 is TGTGCCAGCAGCCATAAACCAGGACAGCCAGAGACCCAGTACTTC. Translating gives CASSHKPGQPETQYF.

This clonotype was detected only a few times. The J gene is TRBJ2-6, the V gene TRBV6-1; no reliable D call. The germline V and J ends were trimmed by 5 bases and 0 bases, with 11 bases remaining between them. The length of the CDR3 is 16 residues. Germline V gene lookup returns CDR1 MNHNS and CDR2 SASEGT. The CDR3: CASSPDPGSGANVLTF. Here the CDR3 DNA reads TGTGCCAGCAGTCCCGACCCAGGCTCTGGGGCCAACGTCCTGACTTTC.

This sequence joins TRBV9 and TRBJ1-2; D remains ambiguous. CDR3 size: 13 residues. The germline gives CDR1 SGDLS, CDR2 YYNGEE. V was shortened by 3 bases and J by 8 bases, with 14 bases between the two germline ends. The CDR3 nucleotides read TGTGCCAGCAGCGCGTCTCAACCTTGGGGCTACACCTTC. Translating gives CASSASQPWGYTF.

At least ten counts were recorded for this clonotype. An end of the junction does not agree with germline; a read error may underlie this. The CDR3 sequence is CASSYRLAGGSETQYF. In nucleotides, the CDR3 is TGCGCCAGCAGCTATAGACTAGCGGGAGGATCAGAGACGCAGTATTTT. The chain joins TRBV5-1 to TRBJ2-3; 13 positions match TRBD2. From germline, CDR1 is SGHRS and CDR2 YFSETQ. The length of the CDR3 is 16 residues.

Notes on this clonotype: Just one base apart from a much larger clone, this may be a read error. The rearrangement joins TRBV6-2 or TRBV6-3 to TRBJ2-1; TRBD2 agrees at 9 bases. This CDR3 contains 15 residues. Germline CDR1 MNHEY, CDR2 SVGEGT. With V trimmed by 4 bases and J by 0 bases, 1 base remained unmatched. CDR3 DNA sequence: TGTGCCAGCAGTTCTAGCGGGGACTCCTACAATGAGCAGTTCTTC. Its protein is CASSSSGDSYNEQFF.

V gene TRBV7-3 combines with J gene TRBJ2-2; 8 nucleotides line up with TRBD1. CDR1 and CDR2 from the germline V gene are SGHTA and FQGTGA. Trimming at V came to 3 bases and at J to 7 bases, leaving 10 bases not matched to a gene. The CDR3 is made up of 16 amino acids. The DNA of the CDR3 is TGTGCCAGCAGCTTCGGGCAGGGGGCGCCCGGCGGGGAGCTGTTTTTT. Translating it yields CASSFGQGAPGGELFF.

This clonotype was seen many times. CDR3 sequence reads: CASSSPGTGAYNEQFF. CDR3 in DNA: TGTGCCAGCAGTTCACCCGGGACAGGGGCCTACAATGAGCAGTTCTTC. The chain links TRBV28 to TRBJ2-1; 10 positions match TRBD1. This CDR3 contains 16 residues. In germline, CDR1 is MDHEN, CDR2 SYDVKM. The V gene end was trimmed by 4 bases and the J gene end by 2 bases; junction bases not matched to a gene: 5.

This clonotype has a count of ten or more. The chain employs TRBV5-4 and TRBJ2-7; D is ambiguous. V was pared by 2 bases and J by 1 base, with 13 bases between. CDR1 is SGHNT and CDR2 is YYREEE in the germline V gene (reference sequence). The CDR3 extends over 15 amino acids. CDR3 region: CASSLGAGPSYEQYF. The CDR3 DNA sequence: TGTGCCAGCAGCTTAGGCGCAGGTCCTTCCTACGAGCAGTACTTC. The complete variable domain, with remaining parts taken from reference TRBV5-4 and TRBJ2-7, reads ETGVTQSPTHLIKTRGQQVTLRCSSQSGHNTVSWYQQALGQGPQFIFQYYREEENGRGNFPPRFSGLQFPNYSSELNVNALELDDSALYLCASSLGAGPSYEQYFGPGTRLTVT.

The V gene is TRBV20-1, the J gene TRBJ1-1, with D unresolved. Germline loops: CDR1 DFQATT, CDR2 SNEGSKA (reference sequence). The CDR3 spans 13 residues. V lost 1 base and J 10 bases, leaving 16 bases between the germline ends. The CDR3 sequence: CSARGRRGDRAFF. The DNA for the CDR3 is TGCAGTGCTAGAGGCAGACGGGGAGATCGAGCTTTCTTT.

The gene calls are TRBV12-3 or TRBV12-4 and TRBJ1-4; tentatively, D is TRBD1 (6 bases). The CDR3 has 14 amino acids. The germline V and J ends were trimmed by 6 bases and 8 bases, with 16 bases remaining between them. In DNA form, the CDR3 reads TGTGCCAGCAGGAACAGGGAAGGAGGAGAAAAACTGTTTTTT. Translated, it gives CASRNREGGEKLFF.

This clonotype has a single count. CDR3: CASTKSHRGRTGELFF. DNA for the CDR3: TGTGCCAGTACCAAATCCCACAGGGGACGCACCGGGGAGCTGTTTTTT. The V gene is TRBV19, the J gene TRBJ2-2; 7 nucleotides match TRBD1. This CDR3 region has 16 residues. Germline CDR1 and CDR2: LNHDA and SQIVND (reference sequence). Unmatched junction bases numbered 12, after V lost 7 bases and J lost 4 bases.